This is a list of T cell receptor beta chains from one sample in a study of blood T cell repertoires in COVID-19. Method: immunoSEQ multiplex PCR; TCRdb's copy keeps in-frame clones and lacks some. The sample yields roughly 160,000 clones, 85% seen once. The sequenced sample was peripheral blood. The source is a man in his forties with acute or convalescent COVID-19. The CDR3 runs from the conserved cysteine through the conserved F or W. The D gene is left open where the match is weak. Only some rows state a clone size, as once, few, many or a class for expanded clones.

clone_size d_call j_call v_call cdr3_aa cdr3_nt
NA TRBD1 TRBJ1-1 TRBV5-4 CATGGQGGTEAFF TGTGCCACCGGGGGACAGGGCGGCACTGAAGCTTTCTTT
once NA TRBJ1-3 TRBV30 CAWSPGGVGGNTIYF TGTGCCTGGAGTCCAGGAGGGGTAGGTGGAAACACCATATATTTT
NA TRBD1 TRBJ1-2 TRBV7-8 CASSPGTGRYGYTF TGTGCCAGCAGCCCGGGGACAGGGAGGTATGGCTACACCTTC
NA NA TRBJ1-3 TRBV11-2 CASSLFRQGGTIYF TGTGCCAGCAGCTTATTCCGGCAGGGCGGCACCATATATTTT
NA TRBD2 TRBJ2-7 TRBV11-3 CASSLGGTSYEQYF TGTGCCAGCAGCTTGGGGGGGACCTCCTACGAGCAGTACTTC
NA NA TRBJ2-7 TRBV5-6 CASSLGAGEQYF TGTGCCAGCAGCTTAGGGGCCGGCGAGCAGTACTTC
few NA TRBJ2-7 TRBV5-1 CASSLGQVTYEQYF TGCGCCAGCAGCTTGGGCCAGGTAACCTACGAGCAGTACTTC
once NA TRBJ1-2 TRBV20-1 CSASPEGRVYGYTF TGCAGTGCTAGTCCGGAGGGGAGAGTCTATGGCTACACCTTC
NA TRBD1 TRBJ2-1 TRBV7-2 CASRGRDRGYNEQFF TGTGCCAGCAGGGGGCGGGACAGGGGTTACAATGAGCAGTTCTTC
few TRBD1 TRBJ1-3 TRBV5-1 CASSLDRGAGNTIYF TGCGCCAGCAGCTTGGACAGGGGAGCTGGAAACACCATATATTTT
NA NA TRBJ2-7 TRBV5-1 CASSWTDGYEQYF TGCGCCAGCAGTTGGACAGATGGCTACGAGCAGTACTTC
NA NA TRBJ1-2 TRBV6-5 CASRSGGDYGYTF TGTGCCAGCAGGTCGGGAGGGGACTATGGCTACACCTTC
NA NA TRBJ1-3 TRBV19 CASRADFSGNTIYF TGTGCCAGTAGGGCGGACTTCTCTGGAAACACCATATATTTT
NA TRBD2 TRBJ2-1 TRBV5-1 CASSLELAGYNEQFF TGCGCCAGCAGCTTGGAACTAGCGGGGTACAATGAGCAGTTCTTC
NA NA TRBJ1-2 TRBV12-5 CASGLGQLDGYTF TGTGCTAGTGGTTTGGGACAGTTAGACGGCTACACCTTC
NA TRBD1 TRBJ1-1 TRBV24-1 CATSDTGQGRKAFF TGTGCCACCAGTGATACCGGACAGGGCCGGAAAGCTTTCTTT
NA TRBD2 TRBJ2-2 TRBV7-2 CASSLGAGWTGELFF TGTGCCAGCAGCTTAGGAGCGGGGTGGACCGGGGAGCTGTTTTTT
NA NA TRBJ1-2 TRBV5-5 CASSLETDNYGYTF TGTGCCAGCAGCTTGGAAACAGATAACTATGGCTACACCTTC
NA NA TRBJ2-5 TRBV6-6 CASSSLRGSQETQYF TGTGCCAGCAGTTCCCTCAGGGGCTCCCAAGAGACCCAGTACTTC
NA TRBD1 TRBJ2-2 TRBV30 CARDGDRAAGELFF TGTGCCCGAGACGGGGACAGGGCGGCCGGGGAGCTGTTTTTT
NA NA TRBJ1-5 TRBV10-2 CASSLGGAHQPQHF TGCGCCAGCAGTCTAGGGGGGGCTCATCAGCCCCAGCATTTT
NA NA TRBJ1-5 TRBV3-1/TRBV3-2 CASSQGGRGNQPQHF TGTGCCAGCAGCCAAGGGGGTAGAGGGAATCAGCCCCAGCATTTT
once NA TRBJ1-2 TRBV4-3 CASSQDLFSVQPYREVYGYTF TGCGCCAGCAGCCAAGATTTGTTTTCGGTACAGCCCTATCGGGAGGTCTATGGCTACACCTTC
NA NA TRBJ2-1 TRBV11-1 CASNTGQSSYNEQFF TGTGCCAGCAATACAGGGCAAAGCTCCTACAATGAGCAGTTCTTC
few TRBD1 TRBJ1-2 TRBV13 CASSQQGNYGYTF TGTGCCAGCAGCCAACAGGGGAACTATGGCTACACCTTC
NA TRBD2 TRBJ2-7 TRBV19 CASSLLAGGQSSEQYF TGTGCCAGTAGCCTACTAGCGGGGGGGCAATCAAGCGAGCAGTACTTC
NA TRBD2 TRBJ2-4 TRBV3-1/TRBV3-2 CASSLGTSYAKNIQYF TGTGCCAGCAGCCTCGGGACTAGCTACGCCAAAAACATTCAGTACTTC
few NA TRBJ2-1 TRBV3-1/TRBV3-2 CASSQDGPGEEFF TGTGCCAGCAGCCAAGATGGGCCAGGGGAAGAGTTCTTC
NA NA TRBJ2-2 TRBV9 CASSVGGGTGELFF TGTGCCAGCAGCGTTGGCGGAGGTACCGGGGAGCTGTTTTTT
NA NA TRBJ2-5 TRBV20-1 CSAWTKETQYF TGCAGTGCTTGGACTAAAGAGACCCAGTACTTC
NA NA TRBJ1-2 TRBV11-2 CASSLMAGFGGYTF TGTGCCAGCAGCTTAATGGCAGGGTTCGGCGGCTACACCTTC
NA TRBD1 TRBJ1-1 TRBV15 CATSSTGTGLLEAFF TGTGCCACCAGCAGCACCGGGACAGGGCTCCTTGAAGCTTTCTTT
NA TRBD2 TRBJ2-1 TRBV7-3 CASTNEASGGEQFF TGTGCCAGCACTAACGAGGCTAGCGGGGGAGAGCAGTTCTTC
NA TRBD2 TRBJ2-6 TRBV5-4 CASSRTAGAGANVLTF TGTGCCAGCAGCCGTACAGCGGGGGCTGGGGCCAACGTCCTGACTTTC
NA TRBD2 TRBJ2-3 TRBV20-1 CSASLAGADTQYF TGCAGTGCTAGTCTAGCGGGGGCTGATACGCAGTATTTT
NA NA TRBJ1-5 TRBV18 CASSRATGVNQPQHF TGTGCCAGCTCAAGAGCCACAGGCGTCAATCAGCCCCAGCATTTT
NA NA TRBJ1-1 TRBV2 CASRESATEAFF TGTGCCAGCCGCGAGTCAGCGACTGAAGCTTTCTTT
NA TRBD2 TRBJ2-6 TRBV2 CASSVMGLAGGGANVLTF TGTGCCAGCAGTGTCATGGGACTAGCGGGGGGAGGGGCCAACGTCCTGACTTTC
NA NA TRBJ2-7 TRBV7-8 CASSLVSGSFDEQYF TGTGCCAGCAGCTTAGTATCCGGGAGTTTCGACGAGCAGTACTTC
NA NA TRBJ1-6 TRBV19 CASRPISSSPLHF TGTGCCAGCCGCCCCATATCTAGTTCACCCCTCCACTTT
NA NA TRBJ1-1 TRBV27 CASSFGTPSEAFF TGTGCCAGCAGTTTCGGGACACCCTCTGAAGCTTTCTTT
few TRBD2 TRBJ2-3 TRBV20-1 CSASGWRGGHTDTQYF TGCAGTGCTAGTGGTTGGCGGGGGGGCCATACAGATACGCAGTATTTT
NA NA TRBJ1-3 TRBV5-6 CASSLWAVSGNTIYF TGTGCCAGCAGCTTGTGGGCCGTATCTGGAAACACCATATATTTT
NA NA TRBJ1-2 TRBV5-6 CASRYTDRPDHGYTF TGTGCCAGCAGATATACAGACAGGCCAGATCATGGCTACACCTTC
NA NA TRBJ1-1 TRBV4-1 CASSQVVGGMNTEAFF TGCGCCAGCAGCCAAGTTGTGGGAGGAATGAACACTGAAGCTTTCTTT
few NA TRBJ1-4 TRBV2 CASRISLNEKLFF TGTGCCAGCAGGATTAGCCTAAATGAAAAACTGTTTTTT
once NA TRBJ2-5 TRBV6-6 CASSYPGVETQYF TGTGCCAGCAGTTACCCAGGGGTAGAGACCCAGTACTTC
NA TRBD1 TRBJ1-3 TRBV7-8 CASSTTPGQVGNTIYF TGTGCCAGCAGCACAACCCCGGGACAGGTCGGAAACACCATATATTTT
NA NA TRBJ1-6 TRBV27 CASSLEPGYNSPLHF TGTGCCAGCAGTTTAGAACCGGGCTATAATTCACCCCTCCACTTT